Detailed here is one T cell receptor (beta chain). Its antigen is not known. The sequencing template was cDNA reverse transcribed from extracted RNA. Assay: immunoSEQ multiplex PCR; the TCRdb copy retains only in-frame clones and omits some. The data show approximately 220,000 clones, less than 45% seen once. The data derive from a study of CD8+ T cells in alopecia areata. Study details: Each of the treated patients was given oral tofacitinib, 5 to 10 mg twice daily, for moderate-to-severe alopecia areata. Tofacitinib therapy lasting 6 to 18 months was followed by 6 months off drug.

This CDR3 region has 13 residues. In germline, CDR1 is SGHRS, CDR2 YFSETQ. Germline trimming cut 3 bases from V and 4 bases from J; bases unmatched to any gene: 3. Study-level points and caveats: Scalp clonality and expanded CD8+ clones among the top 100 were significantly decreased by tofacitinib. Normal skin contains resident alphabeta T cells, and these are also sequenced in scalp samples.

Treatment given: oral pan-JAK inhibitor, 5-10 mg twice daily. This clonotype was sampled from a human donor with alopecia areata. Sequencing used CD4+ T cells sorted from blood, obtained between weeks 30 and 35, from a patient treated with tofacitinib. This chain joins TRBV5-1 and TRBJ2-5; 7 bases fit TRBD1. The CDR3 sequence: CASSSNRGETQYF. In nucleotides, the CDR3 is TGCGCCAGCAGCTCGAACAGGGGAGAGACCCAGTACTTC.